This entry describes one TCR beta chain. Its antigen is unidentified. The entry originates in a study of CD8 T cells in ankylosing spondylitis. The study's findings and limits: One TCR beta motif, made up of about 8 highly homologous variants, appeared characteristic of ankylosing spondylitis blood.

TCRdb used MiXCR to reprocess the 5' RACE reads, holding one entry per CDR3 protein. The sample includes approximately 540,000 distinct CDR3 sequences, over 9.5% seen only once; the top ten take approximately 6.2%. With 0 bases removed from V and 7 bases from J, the gap between germline ends came to 10 bases. Germline V gene sequence: CDR1 SGHRS, CDR2 YFSETQ. This CDR3 has 13 residues. The gene calls are TRBV5-1 and TRBJ1-2; D gene ambiguous. Sequencing was carried out using blood, either unsorted or a sorted T cell fraction (not recorded which). This receptor was identified in a male donor with ankylosing spondylitis. This CDR3 is CASSLVLDLGYTF. The CDR3 bases are TGCGCCAGCAGCTTGGTCCTCGATCTTGGCTACACCTTC.